These 26 T cell receptor beta chains were sequenced from one sample in a study of cytomegalovirus exposure and HLA in healthy donors (dated by TCRdb to the late 2010s). The method behind the library was the immunoSEQ multiplex PCR assay. A mixture of 60 forward primers for TCR Vbeta segments and 13 reverse primers for TCR Jbeta segments was used in the multiplex PCR. Sourced from immuneACCESS, this table was stored by TCRdb with only in-frame sequences that have V and J called. A share of the clones is absent; for the studies checked, an unresolved V gene accounts for under half, and the remainder has no known explanation. The sample table shows 100,000 or so clones, and about 80% are seen once. In total, the top ten clones hold 2.1% of the sample. Source material: PBMCs. These receptors all stem from a man in his thirties or forties in good health and CMV-seronegative.

The gene calls are TRBV29-1 and TRBJ1-5; tentatively, D is TRBD1 (5 bases). CDR1 is SQVTM, CDR2 ANQGSEA, per germline. The CDR3 is 13 residues long. Trimming shortened V by 5 bases and J by 2 bases, and 10 bases separated the two germline ends. CDR3 DNA sequence: TGCAGCGTTAATTTAGGGGGCAATCAGCCCCAGCATTTT. This encodes CSVNLGGNQPQHF.

V is TRBV6-1 and J is TRBJ1-4; D is ambiguous. This CDR3 has 12 residues. Germline-derived CDR1 and CDR2 are MNHNS and SASEGT. V lost 5 bases to trimming and J lost 17 bases, with 18 bases between them. CDR3 residues: CASSKGEASVFF. The DNA for the CDR3 is TGTGCCAGCAGTAAGGGAGAAGCCTCAGTTTTTTTT.

This chain links TRBV6-6 with TRBJ2-7; the D is unclear. Germline-derived CDR1 and CDR2 are MNHNY and SVGAGI (reference sequence). The V end lost 4 bases, the J end lost 2 bases, and 15 bases lay between the germline ends. The CDR3 runs 15 residues. The CDR3 here is CASSSIAGTAYEQYF. The CDR3 DNA sequence: TGTGCCAGCAGTTCGATCGCAGGTACGGCCTACGAGCAGTACTTC.

CDR3 DNA sequence: TGTGCCAGTAGTCTCGGACAGGCCTCTAACTATGGCTACACCTTC. This translates into CASSLGQASNYGYTF. The chain carries TRBV19 and TRBJ1-2; TRBD1 aligns across 7 bases. J gave up 0 bases and V 5 bases, and 6 bases lay outside the gene matches. Germline CDR1 and CDR2: LNHDA and SQIVND (reference sequence). The CDR3 loop spans 15 amino acids.

The genes are TRBV30 and TRBJ1-2, with 7 bases fitting TRBD1. CDR1 and CDR2 from the germline V gene are GTSNPN and SVGIG (reference sequence). The J segment lost 3 bases and the V segment lost 3 bases, leaving 4 bases of the junction unmatched. The CDR3 totals 13 residues. CDR3 loop: CAWRRQGHYGYTF. In DNA form, the CDR3 reads TGTGCCTGGAGACGACAGGGCCACTATGGCTACACCTTC.

The chain links TRBV9 to TRBJ2-7; D call uncertain. This CDR3 is 13 amino acids long. CDR1 is SGDLS and CDR2 is YYNGEE in the germline V gene. The V end was cut by 0 bases, the J end by 0 bases, with 4 bases between. The CDR3 DNA follows: TGTGCCAGCAGCGTAGGGGCCTCCTACGAGCAGTACTTC. This gives the protein CASSVGASYEQYF. Drawing the rest from reference TRBV9 and TRBJ2-7, the complete variable domain is DSGVTQTPKHLITATGQRVTLRCSPRSGDLSVYWYQQSLDQGLQFLIQYYNGEERAKGNILERFSAQQFPDLHSELNLSSLELGDSALYFCASSVGASYEQYFGPGTRLTVT.

The V call is TRBV11-2, the J call TRBJ1-2; TRBD1 matches 7 bases. This CDR3 is 12 amino acids long. The trim removed 7 bases at V and 9 bases at J, leaving 8 bases unmatched. Germline V gene sequence: CDR1 SGHAT, CDR2 FQNNGV. The CDR3 region has the DNA TGTGCCAGCACCGCAGGGGGAGGTAGCTACACCTTC. The encoded protein is CASTAGGGSYTF.

The rearrangement joins TRBV5-4 to TRBJ2-6, with 11 positions matching TRBD1. V was pared by 4 bases and J by 1 base, with 7 bases of the junction left unmatched. Germline CDR1 reads SGHNT; CDR2 reads YYREEE (reference sequence). There are 18 residues in the CDR3. The CDR3 is CASSRWTGGFSGANVLTF. The CDR3, as DNA: TGTGCCAGCAGCCGCTGGACAGGGGGCTTTTCTGGGGCCAACGTCCTGACTTTC.

The chain couples TRBV19 to TRBJ1-4; D is perhaps TRBD1 (6 bases). Germline loops: CDR1 LNHDA, CDR2 SQIVND (reference sequence). Trimming removed 5 bases at V and 0 bases at J, with 10 bases between. CDR3 size: 15 residues. The CDR3 protein is CASSARQATNEKLFF. For the CDR3, the DNA is TGTGCCAGTAGTGCCCGACAGGCAACTAATGAAAAACTGTTTTTT.

The V call is TRBV7-3, the J call TRBJ2-3; D remains ambiguous. V dropped 5 bases and J dropped 4 bases, with 7 bases sitting between them. The CDR3 runs to 12 residues. Germline CDR1 is SGHTA and CDR2 is FQGTGA. Here the CDR3 reads CASSPYSDTQYF. The CDR3 DNA follows: TGTGCCAGCAGCCCCTACTCAGATACGCAGTATTTT.

The V and J genes are TRBV5-1 and TRBJ2-7; 10 nucleotides line up with TRBD2. There are 17 residues in the CDR3. V dropped 0 bases and J dropped 0; count of bases not matched to a gene: 6. Germline V lookup: CDR1 SGHRS, CDR2 YFSETQ. CDR3 bases: TGCGCCAGCAGCTTGGCCACCCTAGCGGGAGTCTCCTACGAGCAGTACTTC. It translates to CASSLATLAGVSYEQYF.

The count of this clone is one. The genes are TRBV27 and TRBJ2-5; 7 bases are a match to TRBD1. The V and J ends lost 0 bases and 4 bases, in that order; junction bases with no gene match: 8. Germline CDR1 reads MNHEY; CDR2 reads SMNVEV (reference sequence). The CDR3 is 16 amino acids. This CDR3 is CASSLSAGGWAETQYF. The DNA for the CDR3 is TGTGCCAGCAGTTTATCGGCAGGGGGTTGGGCAGAGACCCAGTACTTC.

The chain recombines TRBV28 with TRBJ2-1, with D hard to call. Trimming pared 4 bases from V and 6 bases from J, leaving 10 bases between. The CDR3 has 13 residues. From germline, CDR1 is MDHEN and CDR2 SYDVKM. CDR3 amino acids: CASSSPPGNEQFF. The CDR3 DNA reads TGTGCCAGCAGTTCCCCTCCCGGCAATGAGCAGTTCTTC.

The J gene is TRBJ2-2, the V gene TRBV7-2, with TRBD2 matching over 8 bases. Germline CDR1 is SGHTA and CDR2 is FQGNSA. The length of the CDR3 is 15 residues. Trimming at V came to 3 bases and at J to 8 bases, leaving 8 bases not matched to a gene. The CDR3: CASSLGLAGRGELFF. DNA for the CDR3: TGTGCCAGCAGCTTGGGGCTAGCGGGTCGGGGGGAGCTGTTTTTT.

The rearrangement uses TRBV4-1 and TRBJ2-7, with TRBD1 matching 8 bases. CDR3 length: 15 residues. Per the germline V gene, CDR1 is MGHRA and CDR2 is YSYEKL. The trim removed 1 base at V and 4 bases at J, leaving 6 bases unmatched. The DNA of the CDR3 is TGCGCCAGCAGCCAAGGACAGGGGTATAGGTACGAGCAGTACTTC. This sequence encodes CASSQGQGYRYEQYF.

V is TRBV11-2 and J is TRBJ2-1; possible D gene TRBD1, 6 bases. Germline values: CDR1 SGHAT, CDR2 FQNNGV. There are 15 residues in the CDR3. V lost 1 base, J lost 4 bases, and 11 bases lay in between. This chain's CDR3 is CASSLALGAYNEQFF. For the CDR3, the DNA is TGTGCCAGCAGCTTAGCTTTGGGGGCTTACAATGAGCAGTTCTTC.

The chain links TRBV10-3 to TRBJ1-6; no firm D call. Per the germline V gene, CDR1 is ENHRY and CDR2 is SYGVKD. This CDR3 spans 12 amino acids. V shed 10 bases and J shed 7 bases, with 11 bases lying between them. The CDR3 DNA follows: TGTGCCACAAGCCCGGAGAATTCACCCCTCCACTTT. Translation gives CATSPENSPLHF.

The chain is built from TRBV7-8 and TRBJ1-1; D possibly corresponds to TRBD1 (6 bases). Germline V gene data show CDR1 as SGHVS and CDR2 as FQNEAQ. The V and J ends lost 8 bases and 5 bases respectively, with 18 bases between them. The CDR3 has 14 amino acids. The CDR3 coding sequence is TGTGCCAGCGGAAGACAGGCCGAAGTGACTGAAGCTTTCTTT. Translating gives CASGRQAEVTEAFF.

This chain joins TRBV16 and TRBJ1-2, with 8 bases fitting TRBD1. Per germline, CDR1 KGHSY and CDR2 FQNENV. V shed 2 bases, J shed 8 bases, and the junction held 7 bases outside the gene matches. There are 14 residues in the CDR3. The CDR3 bases are TGTGCCAGCAGCCAAGGGCAGGGGGCGTACGGCTACACCTTC. Protein product: CASSQGQGAYGYTF.

The chain uses TRBV10-1 and TRBJ2-3; a possible D gene is TRBD1 (5 bases). The germline V gene has CDR1 WNHNN and CDR2 SYGVQD (reference sequence). Trimming cost V 10 bases and J 2 bases, with 13 bases left between them. This CDR3 comprises 13 residues. The CDR3 region has the DNA TGCGCCACCTCAAGGGGTCACACAGATACGCAGTATTTT. Its protein is CATSRGHTDTQYF.

J is TRBJ1-1 and V is TRBV27, with 9 nucleotides matching TRBD1. The germline gives CDR1 MNHEY, CDR2 SMNVEV (reference sequence). CDR3 length: 16 amino acids. V was pared by 5 bases and J by 0 bases, with 7 bases of the junction left unmatched. In nucleotides, the CDR3 is TGTGCCAGCAGTCCGGGGACAGGGAGCTTGAACACTGAAGCTTTCTTT. The encoded protein is CASSPGTGSLNTEAFF.

The genes are TRBV6-5 and TRBJ2-7, with a weak D call TRBD1 (6 bases). There are 15 residues in the CDR3. V was pared by 0 bases and J by 2 bases, with 11 bases between. Germline CDR1 reads MNHEY; CDR2 reads SVGAGI. The CDR3 region is CASSYSAGQTYEQYF. Written as DNA, the CDR3 is TGTGCCAGCAGTTACTCTGCCGGACAGACCTACGAGCAGTACTTC.

CDR3 coding DNA: TGTGCCAGCAGCCAAGGCCTAGCGGGAGGTTTGAGGGAGCAGTACTTC. It codes for CASSQGLAGGLREQYF. V gene TRBV14 combines with J gene TRBJ2-7; 11 bases line up with TRBD2. The CDR3 length is 16 residues. The germline CDR1 and CDR2 sequences are SGHDN and FVKESK. The V gene end was trimmed by 1 base and the J gene end by 7 bases; junction bases not matched to a gene: 9.

The chain joins TRBV6-6 to TRBJ2-3; no definite D call. Germline V lookup: CDR1 MNHNY, CDR2 SVGAGI (reference sequence). This CDR3 has 13 residues. Trimming stripped 0 bases from V and 6 bases from J, with 7 bases between. In DNA form, the CDR3 reads TGTGCCAGCAGTTACTCCCCTAGGGATACGCAGTATTTT. Its translation is CASSYSPRDTQYF.

The chain combines TRBV30 with TRBJ2-3, with 7 bases fitting TRBD2. CDR1 and CDR2 from the germline V gene are GTSNPN and SVGIG (reference sequence). CDR3 length: 13 amino acids. V dropped 5 bases and J dropped 4; count of bases not matched to a gene: 6. For the CDR3, the DNA is TGTGCCTGGGTGGGGGGGGTCCCAGATACGCAGTATTTT. Translation: CAWVGGVPDTQYF.

The chain links TRBV30 to TRBJ2-7; D possibly corresponds to TRBD1 (6 bases). The germline CDR1 and CDR2 sequences are GTSNPN and SVGIG (reference sequence). Deletions cut 7 bases from V and 1 base from J, with 14 bases between. The CDR3 has 13 amino acids. The chain's CDR3 is CASAQTGSYEQYF. CDR3 bases: TGTGCCTCGGCCCAAACAGGGTCCTACGAGCAGTACTTC.